The clone carrying this T cell receptor beta chain turned up a few times. The antigen remains undetermined. TCRdb called the RACE reads again in MiXCR, with one record for every CDR3 protein. The sample has about 160,000 distinct CDR3 sequences; about 27% are singletons. This entry is derived from a study of human T cells and chemical hapten exposure. Findings and caveats of the study: The number of TCRs above 1 in 1000 frequency did not change after DPC sensitization. Alopecia was present in the donors, so their immune response may differ from healthy people's.

The V gene's germline CDR1 is MNHEY and CDR2 SMNVEV (reference sequence). This CDR3 comprises 15 residues. Between the trimmed V and J ends, which lost 4 bases and 0 bases, there was a span of 10 bases. Time point of the sample: patch test 3, about 24 weeks after DPC sensitization. Treatment of the sample: therapeutic diphenylcyclopropenone sensitization with weekly scalp DPC. The rearrangement joins TRBV27 to TRBJ2-1; D might be TRBD2 (5 bases). The origin of this receptor is a woman between 18 and 29 years old with alopecia areata. Some clones in this sample may be carry-over from other donors' samples. The sample here was whole blood, taken in connection with sensitization to the hapten diphenylcyclopropenone (DPC). The CDR3 region is CASSWERSSYNEQFF. In nucleotides, the CDR3 is TGTGCCAGCAGTTGGGAGCGGAGCTCCTACAATGAGCAGTTCTTC.